What follows describes a single T cell receptor (beta chain). Its antigen is currently unknown. PCR primers comprised 60 Vbeta and 13 Jbeta primers. Sequencing was performed with immunoSEQ multiplex PCR; in TCRdb, only in-frame clones are kept and a portion is missing. The sample records nearly 200,000 clones, 80% to 85% being singletons. The length of the CDR3 is 13 residues. V lost 0 bases and J 4 bases, leaving 6 bases between the germline ends. In germline, CDR1 is LGHNA, CDR2 YSLEER. The sample is drawn from a study of cytomegalovirus exposure and HLA in healthy donors. General observations from the study: It was confirmed in vitro that a few of the CMV-associated chains were specific for CMV antigens. Investigators reported 150 to 200 TCR beta chains as tied to cytomegalovirus.

This sequence was found in a woman in her forties or fifties in good health and CMV-seropositive. Sequenced input: PBMCs. The genes are TRBV4-3 and TRBJ1-1, with D unclear. The CDR3 region is CASSQERSTEAFF. As DNA, the CDR3 is TGCGCCAGCAGCCAAGAAAGGAGCACTGAAGCTTTCTTT.